This TCR beta chain was sequenced in a study of cytomegalovirus exposure and HLA in healthy donors. PCR employed 60 Vbeta and 13 Jbeta primers. TCRdb keeps only in-frame clones here, not all; method: immunoSEQ multiplex PCR. The sample carries about 120,000 clones, about three quarters recorded once. In germline, CDR1 is SGHTA, CDR2 FQGTGA. The CDR3 runs to 19 residues. V lost 5 bases and J lost 2; bases outside the gene matches: 13. The clonotype comes from a human donor in good health. J is TRBJ2-2 and V is TRBV7-3; TRBD2 agrees at 11 bases. Material: PBMCs. CDR3 nucleotides: TGTGCCAGCAGCGGGCTAGCGGGGGGACTCAACTCTAACACCGGGGAGCTGTTTTTT. Amino acid sequence: CASSGLAGGLNSNTGELFF.